This T cell receptor beta chain was sequenced in a study of CD8 T cells in ankylosing spondylitis. Study-wide points: Some of the motif variants had earlier been found in reactive arthritis patients' fluid and blood. It was reported that disease-linked clones were significantly enriched in matched ankylosing spondylitis synovial fluid. The authors found the disease-linked clones to be CD8+ and relatively rare in peripheral blood. A TCR beta motif of 7 to 9 highly homologous variants seemed to mark ankylosing spondylitis blood.

TCRdb independently ran MiXCR on the 5' RACE reads; one entry per CDR3 protein. The sample shows some 130,000 distinct CDR3 sequences, about an eighth of them seen only once. The CDR3 runs 12 residues. CDR1 and CDR2 from the germline V gene are SGHRS and YFSETQ. A word on this clonotype: Its antigen is undetermined. Given a much more abundant clone one base away, this may be a read error.

The genes are TRBV5-1 and TRBJ1-2, with D hard to call. The sample comprised blood, either unsorted or a sorted T cell fraction (not recorded which). The receptor was isolated from a female donor with ankylosing spondylitis or in good health (not recorded which). CDR3 in DNA: TGCGCCAGCGGCGGGTTGGACTATGGCCACACCTTC. It codes for CASGGLDYGHTF.